This TCR beta chain was documented in a study of cytomegalovirus exposure and HLA in healthy donors (dated by TCRdb to 2015 to 2018). For the study in its entirety: In an earlier analysis of roughly 590 of the donors, around 300 Gb of sequence data and 120 million or so unique TCR beta sequences from 150 million to 200 million T cells were reported. To predict cytomegalovirus infection status, the study combined high-throughput TCR immunosequencing, statistical association of individual TCRs with disease status, and machine learning. The study aimed to test whether signatures of past pathogen exposure could be identified by cataloging public T cell receptors. Class I and class II HLA loci were covered by the typing at four-digit resolution. Across 398 genotyped donors of the cohort, an average of roughly 230,000 unique TCR beta nucleotide sequences per donor were sequenced, and roughly a sixth of those sequences were non-productive. In addition to the first cohort of about 650 subjects, a separate validation cohort of 120 different subjects was used. Of the approximately 400 genotyped donors, 65% to 90% fell in the genetic ancestry cluster associated with self-reported Caucasian donors. In an earlier analysis of roughly 600 of the donors, high-throughput TCR beta sequencing was used to judge whether each TCR beta V gene segment behaved as functional or pseudogenic. Five DR-DQ haplotypes were handled as single units for association and clustering, since linkage in the cohort was strong. To study patterns of TCR occurrence, a later analysis re-analyzed previously published TCR beta repertoires from 550 to 800 donors and added high-resolution HLA genotyping. A later genetic analysis used genome-wide SNP genotypes for about 60% of the roughly 670 donors, treating that subset as a discovery cohort. All discovery cohort repertoires had been generated on a single sequencing platform. Typing coverage differed by locus: A, B, C, DRB1 and DQB1 were typed in about 620-630 donors, DQA1 in 500 to 550, DPA1 in nearly 610, and DPB1 in roughly 470. The T cell repertoires of under 750 subjects were profiled by immunosequencing and related to cytomegalovirus serostatus. An early release that covered 640 HLA-typed donors contained approximately 300 gigabases of sequencing data and some 87 million unique TCR sequences. Donor age, sex, ethnicity and CMV serostatus were compiled alongside the repertoire data. Rather than using new phenotypic data, the later analysis identified candidate immune exposures from TCR beta sequences and from how often those sequences occurred across donors. Overall study outcomes, separate from this receptor: Correlated functional status among segregating V segments might be attributable to linkage disequilibrium, but an unknown experimental factor could not be ruled out. The authors suggested that the approach could potentially be generalized to other disease states and immunological phenotypes. When HLA alleles, especially DR and DQ, strongly co-occurred, TCR associations were difficult to assign to individual alleles. The earlier analysis of 587 of the donors excluded seventeen rarely observed V segments, including chromosome 9 orphons, because counts were too low. A later genetic analysis reported fewer N-insertions in productive TCRs among donors in an Asian-associated ancestry cluster than the approximately 700-donor mean. According to a later analysis, most CMV-associated TCR beta chains appeared to be HLA-restricted, and the HLA associations seemed to be driven largely by CMV exposure. The cohort was sequenced for TCR beta chains only, and without alpha or paired-chain data the features that could be detected were limited. In an earlier analysis of fewer than 700 of the donors, most TCR beta V segments appeared in productive rearrangements about 87% or about 30% of the time, broadly matching IMGT annotations. In vitro tests confirmed that three of the cytomegalovirus-associated TCR beta chains recognize cytomegalovirus antigens. Because the 87-base-pair reads could not distinguish some IMGT-functional V segments, including TRBV6-2 and TRBV6-3, those segments were excluded. In a later analysis, the rate of TCR association differed among HLA loci, with DRB1 alleles having the most associated TCRs and HLA-C alleles having the fewest. CMV serostatus was the only immune exposure information available for the cohort. According to a later analysis, parvovirus B19, influenza, CMV and Epstein-Barr virus appeared linked to several top co-occurrence clusters. The study listed 164 TCR beta chains as associated with cytomegalovirus. Compared with equally common non-associated chains, HLA-associated TCR beta chains in a later analysis were more clonally expanded and had lower generation probabilities. Most TCR sequences were seen in very few donors, while some public TCRs were found in many individuals. The classifier was reported to diagnose cytomegalovirus status with high specificity and sensitivity in both the original cohort and the validation cohort. A cluster of highly shared sequence variants was judged likely to represent a technical artifact of the sequencing pipeline. A later analysis associated roughly 17,000 TCR beta sequences with specific HLA alleles at a false discovery rate of 0.05. Roughly uniform sequencing depth across donors was assumed in presence/absence analyses, although this assumption may not hold. HLA typing was unavailable for some donors at each locus, so association tests used only the typed subset. In a later genetic analysis, a missense DCLRE1C variant was associated with V-gene and J-gene trimming of TCR beta chains, and the association was replicated in an independent cohort. A further reported finding was that TCR beta sequences accurately predicted the HLA-A and HLA-B alleles for most subjects in the first cohort.

The cohort consisted of approximately 690 healthy bone marrow donors. At the time of sampling, all cohort members were nominally healthy, though unrecorded immune exposures were likely present. The donor was CMV seronegative and belonged to the group of 320 or so seronegative cohort members. Every donor gave a peripheral blood sample, and the peripheral blood mononuclear cells from that sample were used for TCR beta sequencing. The Qiagen DNeasy Blood Extraction Kit was used to extract genomic DNA from the blood cell samples. The library came from the immunoSEQ multiplex PCR assay. The multiplex PCR relied on a mix of 60 forward primers for TCR Vbeta segments and 13 reverse primers for TCR Jbeta segments. The CDR3 region of rearranged TCR beta genes was amplified from genomic DNA with a multiplex PCR assay. On the Illumina HiSeq System, the amplified TCR beta libraries were sequenced as 87-base-pair reads. The study's processing was this. A later analysis counted about 82 million unique TCR beta chains across the 500 to 850 repertoires, and roughly 10 million of these chains were shared by at least two donors. Raw reads were error-corrected and collapsed into unique sequences by a nearest-neighbor algorithm in which closely related sequences were merged to remove PCR and sequencing errors. To assign V, D and J gene segments, CDR3 sequences were aligned to IMGT reference sequences. Each retained sequence needed at least a six-nucleotide match to both a V gene segment and a J gene segment. A rearrangement counted as productive if the CDR3 had no stop codons and remained in frame with V and J, and every other rearrangement counted as non-productive. Following IMGT convention, CDR3 was defined as the stretch from the second conserved V-encoded cysteine up to the conserved J-encoded phenylalanine. Sequences without an unambiguous match to a single V gene segment were excluded from the earlier analysis of a few hundred of the donors. In an earlier analysis of several hundred of the donors, V segments were called functional above 56.7% productive rearrangements and were called segregating when the between-donor standard deviation exceeded 5%. A statistical classification framework was developed to diagnose cytomegalovirus status using the catalog of TCR beta chain sequences. V and J gene assignment, in a later analysis, came from comparing TCR nucleotide sequences with IMGT/GENE-DB human TR gene sequences. Using the TCRdist pipeline, a later analysis assigned CDR3 sequences along with most-parsimonious VDJ recombination scenarios. In a later analysis, each TCR beta chain was defined by its CDR3 amino acid sequence together with its V-gene family, and reads lacking a unique V-gene family were excluded. A later analysis removed roughly 590 highly shared, low-generation-probability nucleotide sequences to deal with suspected cross-contamination and a sequencing artifact. A later analysis calculated a clonal expansion index for each public chain from normalized within-repertoire ranks of inferred template counts. In a later analysis, generation probabilities were computed with a VDJ recombination model fitted to out-of-frame rearrangements, and the resulting probabilities were checked against IGoR. In a later analysis, TCR-TCR, TCR-HLA and TCR-CMV co-occurrence was scored with hypergeometric tests, and a repertoire-size bias correction was applied to TCR pairs. In a later analysis, false discovery rates were estimated by permuting HLA or CMV assignments 20 times. In a later analysis, co-occurring TCRs were grouped with DBSCAN, and TCRdist sequence similarity was added when clustering was performed within HLA-allele-positive subsets. For co-occurrence clustering, repertoires with fewer than 30,000 or more than 120,000 public chains were excluded, along with roughly 5 repertoires with anomalous nucleotide sharing. What TCRdb holds here is the immuneACCESS table cut down to in-frame rearrangements. Part of the clones is not present; checked against another copy, under half of the missing clones reflect an unresolved V gene, and the others are unexplained. V, J and clone size derive from that table, while D and trimming were established from the DNA sequence. The table for this sample lists 140,000 or so clones; approximately 57% of them were counted only once. Clones ranked in the top ten supply approximately 1.7% of the sample.

As regards this clone: It has no known antigen specificity. The sample holds no much larger clone one base away, and base qualities are not on file.

Based on the germline V gene (reference sequence), the CDR1 and CDR2 sequences are SEHNR and FQNEAQ. The CDR3 runs 16 amino acids, cysteine and phenylalanine included. Here the CDR3 DNA is all that survives: 48 bases in frame from base 1. V loses 4 bases at its end and J loses 2 bases; junction bases beyond the gene matches: 8. The rearrangement combines TRBV7-9 with TRBJ1-5; the junction holds 7 bases that match TRBD1. The specimen was PBMCs. This TCR derives from a male donor in good health and CMV-seronegative. The nucleotide sequence reads as follows: TGTGCCAGCAGCTATGAGACAGGGCACGGCAATCAGCCCCAGCATTTT. Its product reads: CASSYETGHGNQPQHF.